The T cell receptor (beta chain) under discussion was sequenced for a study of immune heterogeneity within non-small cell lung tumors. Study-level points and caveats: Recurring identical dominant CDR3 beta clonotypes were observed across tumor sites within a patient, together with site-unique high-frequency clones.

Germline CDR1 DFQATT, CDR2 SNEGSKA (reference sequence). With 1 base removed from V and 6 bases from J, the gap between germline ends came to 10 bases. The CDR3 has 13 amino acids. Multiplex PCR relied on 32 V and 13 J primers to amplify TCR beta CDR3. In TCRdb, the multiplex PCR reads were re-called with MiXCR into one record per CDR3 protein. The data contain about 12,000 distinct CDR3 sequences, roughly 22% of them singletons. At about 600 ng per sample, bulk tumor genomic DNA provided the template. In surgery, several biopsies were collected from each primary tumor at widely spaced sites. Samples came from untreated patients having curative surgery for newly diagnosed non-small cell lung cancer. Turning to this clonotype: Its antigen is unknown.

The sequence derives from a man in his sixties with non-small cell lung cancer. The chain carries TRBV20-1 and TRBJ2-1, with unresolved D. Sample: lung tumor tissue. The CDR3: CSARGSASNEQFF. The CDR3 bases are TGCAGTGCTAGAGGATCGGCTAGCAATGAGCAGTTCTTC.